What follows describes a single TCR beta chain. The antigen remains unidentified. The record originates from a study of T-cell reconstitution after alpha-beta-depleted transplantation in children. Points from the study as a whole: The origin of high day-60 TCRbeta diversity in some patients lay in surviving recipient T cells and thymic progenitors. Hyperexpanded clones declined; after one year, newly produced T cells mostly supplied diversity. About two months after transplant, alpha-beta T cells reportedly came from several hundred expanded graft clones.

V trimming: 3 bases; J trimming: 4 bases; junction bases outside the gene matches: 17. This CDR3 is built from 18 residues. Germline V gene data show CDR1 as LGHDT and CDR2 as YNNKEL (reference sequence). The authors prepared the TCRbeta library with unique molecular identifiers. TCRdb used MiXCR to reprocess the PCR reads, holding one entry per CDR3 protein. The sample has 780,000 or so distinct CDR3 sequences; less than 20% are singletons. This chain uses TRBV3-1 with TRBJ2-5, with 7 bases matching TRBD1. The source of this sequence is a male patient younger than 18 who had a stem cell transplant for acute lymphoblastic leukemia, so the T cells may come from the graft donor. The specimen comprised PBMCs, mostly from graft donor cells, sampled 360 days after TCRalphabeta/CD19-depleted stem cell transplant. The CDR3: CASSQTNLPTGLRETQYF. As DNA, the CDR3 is TGTGCCAGCAGCCAGACCAATCTTCCGACAGGGCTGAGAGAGACCCAGTACTTC.